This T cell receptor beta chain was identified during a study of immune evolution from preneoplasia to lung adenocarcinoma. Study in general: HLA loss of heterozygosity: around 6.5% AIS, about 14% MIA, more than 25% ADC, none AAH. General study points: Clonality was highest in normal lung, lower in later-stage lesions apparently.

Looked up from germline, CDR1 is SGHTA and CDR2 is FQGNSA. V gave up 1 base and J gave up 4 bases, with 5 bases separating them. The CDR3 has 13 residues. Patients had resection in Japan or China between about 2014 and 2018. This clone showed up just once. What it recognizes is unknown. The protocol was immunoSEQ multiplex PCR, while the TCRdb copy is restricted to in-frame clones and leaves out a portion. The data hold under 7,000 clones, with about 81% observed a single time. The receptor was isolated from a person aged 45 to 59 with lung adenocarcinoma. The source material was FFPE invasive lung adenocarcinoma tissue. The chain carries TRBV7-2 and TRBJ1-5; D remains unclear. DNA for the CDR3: TGTGCCAGCAGCTTAGAAGTTAATCAGCCCCAGCATTTT. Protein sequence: CASSLEVNQPQHF.